This entry is about one TCR beta chain. The target antigen is unknown. This sample stems from a study of OX40 agonist ivuxolimab in advanced cancers. Findings and caveats of the study: Mean expanded clone counts were higher in CD8+ than CD4+ T cells. Partial responders receiving 0.1-3.0 mg/kg showed among the lowest clonal expansion. Normalized expansion of T-cell clones was also low for some nonresponders.

Sampling times: baseline, cycle 4 day 1, cycle 7 day 1. Sequencing used immunoSEQ multiplex PCR; TCRdb keeps in-frame clones, though not all of them. The data show approximately 65,000 clones, with roughly 90% seen just once and 1.1% held by the top ten. The CDR3 spans 13 residues. Per germline, CDR1 ENHRY and CDR2 SYGVKD. V was shortened by 4 bases and J by 8 bases, with 9 bases between the two germline ends. This chain uses TRBV10-3 with TRBJ1-6; maybe TRBD1 (6 bases). This material consisted of CD4+ or CD8+ T cells sorted from blood, taken in a trial of the OX40 agonist ivuxolimab. The clonotype originates from an adult with an advanced solid tumor such as melanoma, head and neck, liver or kidney cancer. This chain's CDR3 is CAISGTEDSPLHF. The CDR3 region has the DNA TGTGCCATCAGTGGGACAGAAGATTCACCCCTCCACTTT.